The 29 T cell receptor beta chains below were found in one sample sequenced in a study of spatial heterogeneity in lung cancer. Time point meaning: blood at routine non-recurrence follow-up after resection. TCRdb passed the 5' RACE reads through MiXCR, listing each CDR3 protein once. This sample carries 43,000 or so distinct CDR3 sequences, about 10% of them seen once, and the ten largest clones take 30% to 40%. This material consisted of PBMCs, taken at follow-up. The source is a male donor with early-stage non-small cell lung cancer.

Ten or more counts support this clonotype. This chain uses TRBV7-2 with TRBJ2-5; D remains ambiguous. This CDR3 has 15 residues. Germline CDR1 SGHTA, CDR2 FQGNSA. V lost 3 bases to trimming and J lost 5 bases, with 16 bases between them. CDR3 sequence reads: CASSLSSPKVETQYF. The CDR3 DNA reads as TGTGCCAGCAGCTTGTCGAGTCCGAAAGTGGAGACCCAGTACTTC.

This sequence joins TRBV7-2 and TRBJ1-1; TRBD1 aligns across 7 bases. V trimming: 6 bases; J trimming: 3 bases; junction bases outside the gene matches: 7. The CDR3 is 14 amino acids. CDR1 and CDR2 from the germline V gene are SGHTA and FQGNSA. This CDR3 reads CASSPQGSHTEAFF. For the CDR3, the DNA is TGTGCCAGCAGTCCACAGGGGTCGCACACTGAAGCTTTCTTT.

The CDR3 nucleotides are TGTGCCAGCAGCTGGGGAGGGACTAGCGGGGTATTAGGTGAGCAGTTCTTC. Translated, it gives CASSWGGTSGVLGEQFF. This rearrangement joins TRBV7-3 to TRBJ2-1; 13 bases align to TRBD2. V was clipped by 4 bases and J by 9 bases; unmatched bases: 12. The CDR3 sequence is 17 residues long. Germline V gene sequence: CDR1 SGHTA, CDR2 FQGTGA.

This clonotype has a count of ten or more. The chain links TRBV7-2 to TRBJ2-3; TRBD1 agrees at 12 bases. Germline CDR1 is SGHTA and CDR2 is FQGNSA. With 0 bases clipped from V and 7 bases from J, the junction kept 5 bases outside the gene matches. CDR3 length: 16 residues. For the CDR3, the DNA is TGTGCCAGCAGCTTAGCGGGACAGGGGGCCGGTTATACGCAGTATTTT. Translated: CASSLAGQGAGYTQYF.

V is TRBV6-2 or TRBV6-3 and J is TRBJ2-7; D may be TRBD1 (6 bases). The V end lost 2 bases, the J end lost 0 bases, and 17 bases lay between the germline ends. The CDR3 covers 17 residues. CDR1 MNHEY and CDR2 SVGEGT come from the germline V gene. CDR3 DNA sequence: TGTGCCAGCAGTTACCCCGACCGGGACAAATTCTCCTACGAGCAGTACTTC. Translating it yields CASSYPDRDKFSYEQYF.

In this sample, this clonotype turned up many times. The chain has TRBV30 and TRBJ1-2, with D tentatively TRBD1 (6 bases). The ends were cut back, 2 bases at V and 4 bases at J, with 11 bases in the middle. The length of the CDR3 is 13 residues. CDR1 and CDR2 from the germline V gene are GTSNPN and SVGIG (reference sequence). CDR3 protein: CAWSPGTSYGYTF. CDR3 in DNA: TGTGCCTGGAGTCCGGGGACAAGCTATGGCTACACCTTC.

In this sample, this clonotype turned up many times. The chain joins TRBV27 to TRBJ2-5; D gene ambiguous. In germline, CDR1 is MNHEY, CDR2 SMNVEV (reference sequence). V dropped 7 bases and J dropped 5 bases, with 8 bases sitting between them. CDR3 length: 11 residues. The CDR3 sequence is CASNDGETQYF. In nucleotides, the CDR3 is TGTGCCAGCAATGACGGGGAGACCCAGTACTTC.

This clonotype turned up a few times. The genes are TRBV3-1 and TRBJ1-5; no reliable D call. There are 15 residues in the CDR3. Germline CDR1 reads LGHDT; CDR2 reads YNNKEL (reference sequence). V was cut by 1 base and J by 2 bases, with 9 bases left in between. CDR3 in DNA: TGTGCCAGCAGCCAAGGAGGGTTTGGCAATCAGCCCCAGCATTTT. Its protein is CASSQGGFGNQPQHF.

This clonotype was picked up a small number of times. This chain uses TRBV12-3 or TRBV12-4 with TRBJ2-2; a possible D gene is TRBD1 (6 bases). The CDR3 runs 15 residues. Trimming removed 3 bases from V and 3 bases from J, with 11 bases in between. CDR3 bases: TGTGCCAGCAGTTTGGAGTCAGGGGACACCGGGGAGCTGTTTTTT. This gives the protein CASSLESGDTGELFF.

This sequence joins TRBV10-2 and TRBJ1-6; 7 nucleotides match TRBD1. CDR3 length: 13 residues. V lost 7 bases and J lost 7; bases outside the gene matches: 4. CDR1 and CDR2 (germline): WSHSY, SAAADI. CDR3 bases: TGCGCCAGCAAAGGACAGGTGAATTCACCCCTCCACTTT. The encoded protein is CASKGQVNSPLHF.

The rearrangement joins TRBV6-5 to TRBJ2-1; 11 bases line up with TRBD2. CDR1 and CDR2 from the germline V gene are MNHEY and SVGAGI. With 0 bases clipped from V and 7 bases from J, the junction kept 2 bases outside the gene matches. This CDR3 has 15 amino acids. CDR3 region: CASSYSTSGVNEQFF. CDR3 DNA: TGTGCCAGCAGTTACTCGACTAGCGGGGTAAATGAGCAGTTCTTC.

The chain joins TRBV6-1 to TRBJ1-1; D may be TRBD1 (6 bases). Germline CDR1 is MNHNS and CDR2 is SASEGT. The CDR3 runs 13 residues. V was clipped by 7 bases and J by 1 base, with 10 bases between them. The CDR3 sequence: CASTMTGNTEAFF. The CDR3 nucleotides are TGTGCCAGCACGATGACAGGGAACACTGAAGCTTTCTTT.

This clonotype was detected ten times or more. V is TRBV7-8 and J is TRBJ1-2, with no clear D. The CDR3 has 14 residues. Germline lookup yields CDR1 SGHVS and CDR2 FQNEAQ. Trimming left V 1 base short and J 8 bases short, with 14 bases between. CDR3 nucleotide sequence: TGTGCCAGCAGCTTAGTCGGCAGAGCTGGCGGCTACACCTTC. Residues: CASSLVGRAGGYTF.

This clonotype was found many times. This sequence joins TRBV9 and TRBJ1-5; no definite D call. Germline CDR1 reads SGDLS; CDR2 reads YYNGEE. Trimming left V 3 bases short and J 0 bases short, with 10 bases between. The CDR3 totals 15 residues. The CDR3 loop reads CASSADGYSNQPQHF. CDR3 in DNA: TGTGCCAGCAGCGCGGACGGTTATAGCAATCAGCCCCAGCATTTT.

This clonotype was observed at least ten times. The rearrangement joins TRBV18 to TRBJ2-7, with D tentatively TRBD1 (5 bases). Germline V gives CDR1 KGHSH, CDR2 LQKENI. Trimming stripped 3 bases from V and 2 bases from J, with 17 bases between. This CDR3 is built from 16 residues. The CDR3 nucleotides read TGTGCCAGCTCACCTCCCGCGACCAGGGCCGCCTACGAGCAGTACTTC. Residues: CASSPPATRAAYEQYF.

The gene calls are TRBV29-1 and TRBJ2-7; D may be TRBD1 or TRBD2 (5 bases each). The V end lost 8 bases, the J end lost 7 bases, and 18 bases lay between the germline ends. The CDR3 contains 12 residues. Germline CDR1 is SQVTM and CDR2 is ANQGSEA. The CDR3 DNA sequence: TGCAGCCTTCTAGCTTCCTCAGGGGAGCAGTACTTC. This gives the protein CSLLASSGEQYF.

About this clonotype itself: Germline and junction disagree at one end, which may indicate a read error. V and J are TRBV7-2 and TRBJ2-3; D uncertain. The CDR3 has 14 amino acids. Germline CDR1 and CDR2: SGHTA and FQGNSA. The CDR3 nucleotides read TGTGTCAGCAGCTTTATACTAAGCACAGATACGCAGTATTTT. Amino acid sequence: CVSSFILSTDTQYF.

This sequence joins TRBV12-3 or TRBV12-4 and TRBJ2-4; D gene uncertain. The CDR3 extends over 14 amino acids. V lost 5 bases, J lost 8 bases, and 16 bases lay in between. CDR3 loop: CASSPRAPRHIQYF. The CDR3 nucleotides read TGTGCCAGCAGTCCCCGGGCCCCGAGACACATTCAGTACTTC.

This chain links TRBV19 with TRBJ1-4, with TRBD1 matching over 7 bases. The V segment lost 8 bases and the J segment 8 bases; nucleotides outside the gene matches: 8. The CDR3 has 13 amino acids. In germline, CDR1 is LNHDA, CDR2 SQIVND (reference sequence). The CDR3 sequence: CASAELGQEKLFF. DNA for the CDR3: TGTGCCAGTGCTGAGTTGGGACAGGAAAAACTGTTTTTT.

This clonotype has at least ten counts. The gene calls are TRBV18 and TRBJ1-1, with 8 nucleotides matching TRBD1. This CDR3 spans 13 amino acids. Germline V lookup: CDR1 KGHSH, CDR2 LQKENI. J gave up 6 bases and V 6 bases, and 6 bases lay outside the gene matches. CDR3 DNA: TGTGCCAGCTCGACAGGGGTTAGGGCTGAAGCTTTCTTT. Protein product: CASSTGVRAEAFF. The variable domain in full, completed from reference TRBV18 and TRBJ1-1, reads NAGVMQNPRHLVRRRGQEARLRCSPMKGHSHVYWYRQLPEEGLKFMVYLQKENIIDESGMPKERFSAEFPKEGPSILRIQQVVRGDSAAYFCASSTGVRAEAFFGQGTRLTVV.

This clonotype was counted only a few times. The rearrangement uses TRBV4-2 and TRBJ1-5; tentatively, D is TRBD1 (5 bases). The CDR3 loop spans 16 amino acids. Germline assignment: CDR1 LGHNA and CDR2 YNFKEQ. Trimming left V 0 bases short and J 7 bases short, with 16 bases between. In DNA form, the CDR3 reads TGTGCCAGCAGCCAAGAGAACAGCGGGGCGAGGCAGCCCCAGCATTTT. Its translation: CASSQENSGARQPQHF.

This clonotype was detected a few times. CDR3 coding DNA: TGTGCCAGCAGTGAAGGAACAGATAACACTGAAGCTTTCTTT. Translating it yields CASSEGTDNTEAFF. The chain carries TRBV6-1 and TRBJ1-1; no clear D. The CDR3 is 14 residues long. Per germline, CDR1 MNHNS and CDR2 SASEGT. V was trimmed by 1 base and J by 2 bases, leaving 8 bases between them.

This clonotype has more than one count but fewer than ten. V and J are TRBV5-1 and TRBJ2-4; tentatively, D is TRBD1 (5 bases). The CDR3 is made up of 13 amino acids. The germline V and J ends were trimmed by 7 bases and 9 bases, with 17 bases remaining between them. Germline loops: CDR1 SGHRS, CDR2 YFSETQ. The chain's CDR3 is CASGRTTGSIQYF. CDR3 coding DNA: TGCGCCAGCGGGCGGACCACAGGTAGCATTCAGTACTTC.

This clonotype was detected a few times. The V and J genes are TRBV7-2 and TRBJ2-3, with 10 bases fitting TRBD2. V was pared by 3 bases and J by 5 bases, with 8 bases of the junction left unmatched. CDR1 SGHTA and CDR2 FQGNSA come from the germline V gene. This CDR3 is 16 amino acids long. Written as DNA, the CDR3 is TGTGCCAGCAGCTTTCTAGCGGGGGCTGTCGGAGATACGCAGTATTTT. Protein sequence: CASSFLAGAVGDTQYF.

The chain carries TRBV11-2 and TRBJ1-1; 7 bases fit TRBD1. This CDR3 region has 14 residues. The V and J ends lost 0 bases and 3 bases, in that order; junction bases with no gene match: 1. From germline, CDR1 is SGHAT and CDR2 FQNNGV. The CDR3 loop reads CASSLDQGDTEAFF. The CDR3 DNA reads as TGTGCCAGCAGCTTAGATCAGGGGGACACTGAAGCTTTCTTT.

The V call is TRBV20-1, the J call TRBJ1-2; tentative D call: TRBD1 (6 bases). CDR1 and CDR2 (germline): DFQATT, SNEGSKA (reference sequence). Trimming left V 3 bases short and J 4 bases short, with 12 bases between. This CDR3 contains 13 residues. The CDR3 DNA sequence: TGCAGTGCTAGGAGACAGGAGAGCTATGGCTACACCTTC. Its protein product is CSARRQESYGYTF.

This clonotype was recorded many times. V and J are TRBV20-1 and TRBJ2-2; 8 bases are a match to TRBD2. Germline V gene lookup returns CDR1 DFQATT and CDR2 SNEGSKA (reference sequence). This CDR3 has 14 residues. Germline trimming cut 6 bases from V and 5 bases from J; bases unmatched to any gene: 8. CDR3 sequence (DNA): TGCAGTGCCCCACAAATAGCGGGAACCGGGGAGCTGTTTTTT. This sequence encodes CSAPQIAGTGELFF.

V gene TRBV19 combines with J gene TRBJ2-1; D is tentatively TRBD1 or TRBD2 (6 bases each). The CDR3 covers 16 residues. Trimming cost V 3 bases and J 0 bases, with 12 bases left between them. Germline CDR1 LNHDA, CDR2 SQIVND (reference sequence). In nucleotides, the CDR3 is TGTGCCAGTAGTATCGGAGGGGGGAGCTCCTACAATGAGCAGTTCTTC. Amino acids: CASSIGGGSSYNEQFF.

This clonotype has at least ten counts. This chain connects TRBV29-1 to TRBJ2-7; 7 bases map to TRBD1. Trimming took 6 bases from V and 3 from J; bases not matched to a gene: 8. The germline V gene has CDR1 SQVTM and CDR2 ANQGSEA. The CDR3 has 13 amino acids. The CDR3 sequence is CSVGGLTVYEQYF. The CDR3 DNA reads TGCAGCGTAGGGGGCCTAACCGTCTACGAGCAGTACTTC.